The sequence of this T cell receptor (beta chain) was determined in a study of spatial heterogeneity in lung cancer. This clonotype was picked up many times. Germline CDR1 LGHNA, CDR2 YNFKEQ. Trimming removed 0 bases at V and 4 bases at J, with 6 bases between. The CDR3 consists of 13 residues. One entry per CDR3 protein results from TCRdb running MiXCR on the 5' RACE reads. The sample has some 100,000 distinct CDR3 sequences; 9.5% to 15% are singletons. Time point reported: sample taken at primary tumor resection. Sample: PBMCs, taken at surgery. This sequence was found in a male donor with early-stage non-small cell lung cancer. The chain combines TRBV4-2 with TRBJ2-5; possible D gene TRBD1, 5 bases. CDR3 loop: CASSQDQGETQYF. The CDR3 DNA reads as TGTGCCAGCAGCCAAGATCAGGGAGAGACCCAGTACTTC.